This T cell receptor (beta chain) was sequenced in a study of cytomegalovirus exposure and HLA in healthy donors. The study, taken as a whole, reports: In an earlier analysis, in fewer than 700 donors, most V segments appeared productive either ~87% or ~30% of the time. In a later analysis, roughly 17,000 TCR beta sequences were associated with HLA alleles at 0.05 false discovery rate. Reports state that TCR beta sequences accurately predicted most subjects' HLA-A and HLA-B alleles.

Regarding this clone: The antigen is not known.

Vbeta (60) and Jbeta (13) primers were used in the PCR. Sequenced by immunoSEQ multiplex PCR; TCRdb stores in-frame clones only, minus some. The data contain 95,000 to 150,000 clones, roughly 78% of them singletons. Germline lookup yields CDR1 MNHNS and CDR2 SASEGT. This CDR3 contains 13 residues. The V end was cut by 6 bases, the J end by 2 bases, with 10 bases between. This receptor was taken from a young man in good health and CMV-seropositive. V is TRBV6-1 and J is TRBJ1-1; unclear D gene. Sequencing used PBMCs. The CDR3, as DNA: TGTGCCAGCAGGGAGTCGGGAAACACTGAAGCTTTCTTT. Protein sequence: CASRESGNTEAFF.